Below, one T cell receptor beta chain is given with its context. This clonotype was seen many times. Its antigen has not been determined. The sample holds no much larger clone one base away, and base qualities are not on file. This sample was taken from a study of T-cell reconstitution after alpha-beta-depleted transplantation in children (dated by TCRdb to the mid-2010s). Regarding the study in general: Using TCR repertoire profiling, the study quantitatively followed how T-cell immune reconstitution unfolded in children after TCRalphabeta/CD19-depleted allogeneic hematopoietic cell transplantation.

To prepare the library, PCR was applied. Instrument on record: Illumina HiSeq 2500. Molecular barcoding was employed in the preparation of TCR libraries, with unique molecular identifiers being used to normalize TCRbeta repertoire quantification. The public reads were reprocessed in TCRdb via fastp at Q25 and MiXCR, keeping in-frame beta chains. Duplicate CDR3 protein sequences are folded into a single record with the most common DNA and genes. The sample has some 490,000 distinct CDR3 sequences on record, around 12% of them singletons. In total, the top ten clones hold about 5.6% of the sample. The cysteine opens and the phenylalanine closes a CDR3 of 14 amino acids. Just the 42-base CDR3 DNA is kept, in frame starting at base 1. Trimming costs V 5 bases and J 1 base, and their ends lie 12 bases apart. CDR1 and CDR2, per the germline V gene, are SGHAT and FQNNGV.

The receptor's source is a human donor who donated a stem cell graft to a child with combined immunodeficiency. The sequencing here drew on PBMCs from the stem cell graft donor, taken from the stem cell graft. This chain joins TRBV11-2 to TRBJ2-7; the D gene cannot be named for sure. The DNA sequence is TGTGCCAGCAGCCTTGGGTCCCGTTCCTACGAGCAGTACTTC. Its product reads: CASSLGSRSYEQYF.